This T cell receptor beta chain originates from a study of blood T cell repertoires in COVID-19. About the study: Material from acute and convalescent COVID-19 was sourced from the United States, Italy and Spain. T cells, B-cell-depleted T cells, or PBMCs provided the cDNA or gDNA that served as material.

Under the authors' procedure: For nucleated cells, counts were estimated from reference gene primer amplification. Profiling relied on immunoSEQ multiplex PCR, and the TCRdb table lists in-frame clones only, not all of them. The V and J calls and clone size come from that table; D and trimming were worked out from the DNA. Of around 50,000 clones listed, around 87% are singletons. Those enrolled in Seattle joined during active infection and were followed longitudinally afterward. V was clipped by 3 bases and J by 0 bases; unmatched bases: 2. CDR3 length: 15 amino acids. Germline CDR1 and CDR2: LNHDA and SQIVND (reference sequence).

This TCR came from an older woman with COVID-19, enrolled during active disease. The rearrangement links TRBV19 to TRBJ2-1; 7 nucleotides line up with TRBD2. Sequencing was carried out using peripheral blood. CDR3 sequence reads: CASSIGRSSYNEQFF. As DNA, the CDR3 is TGTGCCAGTAGTATCGGGAGGAGCTCCTACAATGAGCAGTTCTTC.